This TCR beta chain was recovered during a study of blood T cells in healthy people across ages. Findings and limits, study-wide: Lack of knowledge of donor CMV status possibly confounded expanded clonotype changes. Age showed a roughly linear inverse relationship with TCR beta diversity per million T cells.

Samples had at least 6.5 million PBMCs isolated from them. Germline V CDR1 and CDR2: WSHSY, SAAADI. This CDR3 is built from 12 residues. V lost 3 bases, J lost 12 bases, and 14 bases lay in between. Next came a second PCR, run for roughly 6 to 11 cycles, which used a sample-barcoded 5' primer along with a J-beta primer mix. TCRdb independently ran MiXCR on the 5' RACE reads; one entry per CDR3 protein. The repertoire has 350,000 to 450,000 distinct CDR3 sequences, more than 45% of them found once; the top ten carry under 65%. As to this clonotype: The antigen remains undetermined.

The V call is TRBV10-2, the J call TRBJ1-2; perhaps TRBD1 as D (6 bases). Input material: blood. The clonotype comes from a man in his fifties or sixties in good health. The CDR3 DNA reads TGCGCCAGCAGTGACCCAGGGGAAAAACACACCTTC. Protein sequence: CASSDPGEKHTF.